Following are 18 T cell receptor beta chains from one sample sequenced in a study of graft-versus-host responses after intestinal transplantation. The repertoire was sequenced with immunoSEQ multiplex PCR; TCRdb's copy has only in-frame clones and lacks some. Here the sample spans 20,000 or so clones, approximately 86% being singletons. Sequencing used bone marrow, obtained roughly 130 days after transplant. The receptors stem from a human patient who received an intestinal transplant, so some T cells may come from the graft donor.

This sequence joins TRBV30 and TRBJ2-3, with 10 bases lining up with TRBD1. J gave up 5 bases and V 7 bases, and 6 bases lay outside the gene matches. In germline, CDR1 is GTSNPN, CDR2 SVGIG (reference sequence). This CDR3 spans 13 amino acids. The CDR3 nucleotides read TGTGCCTCTAGACAGGGGGCCGGAGATACGCAGTATTTT. Amino acid sequence: CASRQGAGDTQYF.

This clone was seen a handful of times. The genes are TRBV6-4 and TRBJ2-1, with 13 bases matching TRBD2. V was pared by 2 bases and J by 6 bases, with 1 base of the junction left unmatched. Germline CDR1 is MRHNA and CDR2 is SNTAGT. The CDR3 is 15 residues long. CDR3 sequence: CASSDTSGGANEQFF. The CDR3 nucleotides are TGTGCCAGCAGTGACACTAGCGGGGGGGCCAATGAGCAGTTCTTC.

The chain combines TRBV7-9 with TRBJ2-2; D gene ambiguous. V dropped 7 bases and J dropped 0 bases, with 18 bases sitting between them. This CDR3 comprises 17 residues. Germline V gene sequence: CDR1 SEHNR, CDR2 FQNEAQ (reference sequence). CDR3 in DNA: TGTGCCAGCATCCAACCGTTGGGTAACGCGAACACCGGGGAGCTGTTTTTT. Protein: CASIQPLGNANTGELFF.

V gene TRBV7-9 combines with J gene TRBJ2-3; 7 bases are a match to TRBD1. Germline values: CDR1 SEHNR, CDR2 FQNEAQ (reference sequence). The CDR3 is made up of 14 amino acids. V gave up 4 bases and J gave up 2 bases; unmatched junction bases: 3. Here the CDR3 DNA reads TGTGCCAGCAGCTCGGGACAGAACACAGATACGCAGTATTTT. Its translation is CASSSGQNTDTQYF.

The chain has TRBV10-1 and TRBJ2-1, with D possibly being TRBD1 or TRBD2 (5 bases each). Germline CDR1 WNHNN, CDR2 SYGVQD (reference sequence). Trimming cost V 5 bases and J 9 bases, with 23 bases left between them. The CDR3 is 16 residues long. The CDR3 here is CASSPPVEGPCGEQFF. The CDR3 region has the DNA TGCGCCAGCAGTCCTCCTGTCGAGGGGCCTTGTGGTGAGCAGTTCTTC.

The J gene is TRBJ2-7, the V gene TRBV6-1, with 12 bases aligning to TRBD2. The CDR3 loop spans 13 amino acids. CDR1 and CDR2 (germline): MNHNS, SASEGT. Germline trimming cut 5 bases from V and 6 bases from J; bases unmatched to any gene: 2. This CDR3 reads CASSPLAGGEQYF. The CDR3 region has the DNA TGTGCCAGCAGTCCACTAGCGGGAGGCGAGCAGTACTTC.

The chain links TRBV7-6 to TRBJ2-7; 8 positions match TRBD2. The CDR3 loop spans 16 amino acids. CDR1 is SGHVS, CDR2 FNYEAQ, per germline. The junction had 13 bases not matched to a gene; V was cut back by 2 bases and J by 7 bases. This chain's CDR3 is CASSLIFGREGREQYF. CDR3 coding DNA: TGTGCCAGCAGCTTAATCTTCGGACGGGAGGGCCGTGAGCAGTACTTC. Full variable domain (rest looked up from reference TRBV7-6 and TRBJ2-7): GAGVSQSPRYKVTKRGQDVALRCDPISGHVSLYWYRQALGQGPEFLTYFNYEAQQDKSGLPNDRFSAERPEGSISTLTIQRTEQRDSAMYRCASSLIFGREGREQYFGPGTRLTVT.

This chain uses TRBV13 with TRBJ2-4, with 7 positions matching TRBD1. Germline-derived CDR1 and CDR2 are PRHDT and FYEKMQ (reference sequence). The junction had 10 bases not matched to a gene; V was cut back by 4 bases and J by 7 bases. This CDR3 comprises 15 residues. As DNA, the CDR3 is TGTGCCAGCAGCTCGCCGACAGGGCGGAGGAACATTCAGTACTTC. It specifies CASSSPTGRRNIQYF.

The V and J genes are TRBV19 and TRBJ1-5, with D uncertain. Trimming took off 3 bases at V and 7 bases at J, with 13 bases between the two ends. The CDR3 extends over 14 amino acids. Germline V CDR1 and CDR2: LNHDA, SQIVND (reference sequence). For the CDR3, the DNA is TGTGCCAGTAGTATTTTGTCAGGAGGACAGCCCCAGCATTTT. Protein sequence: CASSILSGGQPQHF. Filled out from reference TRBV19 and TRBJ1-5, the complete variable domain reads DGGITQSPKYLFRKEGQNVTLSCEQNLNHDAMYWYRQDPGQGLRLIYYSQIVNDFQKGDIAEGYSVSREKKESFPLTVTSAQKNPTAFYLCASSILSGGQPQHFGDGTRLSIL.

The rearrangement uses TRBV6-1 and TRBJ1-2, with TRBD1 identical over 9 bases. The V segment lost 6 bases and the J segment 6 bases; nucleotides outside the gene matches: 5. Germline V CDR1 and CDR2: MNHNS, SASEGT. The CDR3 has 13 residues. CDR3 nucleotide sequence: TGTGCCAGCAGAAGGACAGGGGTAGATGGCTACACCTTC. Its protein is CASRRTGVDGYTF.

The V gene is TRBV30, the J gene TRBJ2-5, with 11 bases that match TRBD1. CDR1 GTSNPN and CDR2 SVGIG come from the germline V gene (reference sequence). With 5 bases clipped from V and 5 bases from J, the junction kept 4 bases outside the gene matches. The CDR3 has 13 residues. This CDR3 reads CAWGQGAEETQYF. CDR3 DNA sequence: TGTGCCTGGGGACAGGGGGCCGAGGAGACCCAGTACTTC.

This chain connects TRBV19 to TRBJ1-2; D is unresolved. Germline loops: CDR1 LNHDA, CDR2 SQIVND (reference sequence). This CDR3 is 14 amino acids long. Trimming cost V 3 bases and J 2 bases, with 10 bases left between them. The CDR3 DNA reads as TGTGCCAGTAGTATGGCTGGTCTGAACTATGGCTACACCTTC. Amino acids: CASSMAGLNYGYTF.

V and J are TRBV28 and TRBJ2-1, with TRBD1 as a possible D gene (6 bases). CDR3 size: 13 residues. Germline CDR1 and CDR2: MDHEN and SYDVKM. Trimming shortened V by 5 bases and J by 8 bases, and 13 bases separated the two germline ends. The CDR3 coding sequence is TGTGCCAGCAGTGCCAAACAGGGCCATGAGCAGTTCTTC. Translated, it gives CASSAKQGHEQFF.

The chain combines TRBV7-6 with TRBJ1-5; 9 nucleotides agree with TRBD1. After removal of 5 bases from V and 6 bases from J, the junction contained 8 bases not matched to a gene. In germline, CDR1 is SGHVS, CDR2 FNYEAQ. The CDR3 spans 15 residues. The CDR3 loop reads CASSRSGQGGQPQHF. CDR3 bases: TGTGCCAGCAGCCGATCGGGACAGGGAGGTCAGCCCCAGCATTTT.

The chain is built from TRBV7-9 and TRBJ1-3, with no clear D. Deletions cut 2 bases from V and 4 bases from J, with 12 bases between. The V gene's germline CDR1 is SEHNR and CDR2 FQNEAQ (reference sequence). The CDR3 contains 15 residues. In nucleotides, the CDR3 is TGTGCCAGCAGCTTAAGGATGGGTACAGGAAACACCATATATTTT. Translating gives CASSLRMGTGNTIYF.

The rearrangement joins TRBV10-1 to TRBJ2-1; a possible D gene is TRBD1 (7 bases). The CDR3 runs to 14 residues. With 5 bases removed from V and 6 bases from J, the gap between germline ends came to 14 bases. Germline CDR1 reads WNHNN; CDR2 reads SYGVQD (reference sequence). CDR3 coding DNA: TGCGCCAGCAGTATTAACAGGGGACTCAATGAGCAGTTCTTC. This sequence encodes CASSINRGLNEQFF.

The chain couples TRBV7-2 to TRBJ1-6, with D uncertain. Germline-derived CDR1 and CDR2 are SGHTA and FQGNSA. The V gene lost 3 bases and the J gene lost 0 bases, with 9 bases spanning the gap. This CDR3 has 16 residues. CDR3: CASSFGRNSYNSPLHF. CDR3 coding DNA: TGTGCCAGCAGCTTCGGTCGGAACTCCTATAATTCACCCCTCCACTTT.

A single count supports this clone. Germline is not matched at one junction end, which may reflect a read error. The chain employs TRBV19 and TRBJ2-1; D is uncertain. Germline loops: CDR1 LNHDA, CDR2 SQIVND (reference sequence). The length of the CDR3 is 13 residues. The CDR3 sequence is CASSIGPHNERFF. The CDR3 DNA is TGTGCCAGTAGTATCGGCCCCCACAATGAGCGGTTCTTC.